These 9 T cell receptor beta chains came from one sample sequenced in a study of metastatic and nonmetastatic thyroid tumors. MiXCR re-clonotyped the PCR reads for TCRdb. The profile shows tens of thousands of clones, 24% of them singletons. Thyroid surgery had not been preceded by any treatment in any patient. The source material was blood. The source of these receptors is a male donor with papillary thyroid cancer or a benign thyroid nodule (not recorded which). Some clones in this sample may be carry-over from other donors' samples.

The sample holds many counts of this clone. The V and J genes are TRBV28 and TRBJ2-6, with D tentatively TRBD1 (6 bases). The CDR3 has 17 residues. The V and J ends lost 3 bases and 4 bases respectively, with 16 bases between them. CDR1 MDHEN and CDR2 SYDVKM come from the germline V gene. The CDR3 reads CASSLATGSSGANVLTF. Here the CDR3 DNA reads TGTGCCAGCAGTTTGGCTACAGGGAGTTCGGGGGCCAACGTCCTGACTTTC.

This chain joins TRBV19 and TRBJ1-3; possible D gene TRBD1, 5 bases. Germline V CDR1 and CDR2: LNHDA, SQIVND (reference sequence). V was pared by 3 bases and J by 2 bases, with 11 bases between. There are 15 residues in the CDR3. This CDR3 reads CASSMVSRAGNTIYF. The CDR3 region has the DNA TGTGCCAGTAGTATGGTGAGCAGGGCTGGAAACACCATATATTTT.

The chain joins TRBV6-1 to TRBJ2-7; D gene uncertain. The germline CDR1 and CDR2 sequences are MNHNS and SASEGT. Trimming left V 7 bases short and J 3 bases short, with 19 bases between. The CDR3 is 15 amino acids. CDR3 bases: TGTGCCAGCAATATAATTTGGGATGTAAGCTACGAGCAGTACTTC. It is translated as CASNIIWDVSYEQYF.

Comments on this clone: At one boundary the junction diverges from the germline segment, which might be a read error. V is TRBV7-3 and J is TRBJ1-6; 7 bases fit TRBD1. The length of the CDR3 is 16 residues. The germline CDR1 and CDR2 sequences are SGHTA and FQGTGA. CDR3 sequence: CASSPPRTGGAPPLHF. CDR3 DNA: TGTGCCAGCAGCCCCCCCCGGACAGGAGGGGCCCCCCCCCTCCACTTC.

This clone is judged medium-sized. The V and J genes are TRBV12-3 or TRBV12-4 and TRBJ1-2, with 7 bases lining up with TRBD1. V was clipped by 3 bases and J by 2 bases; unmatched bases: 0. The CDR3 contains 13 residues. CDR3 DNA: TGTGCCAGCAGTTTGGACAGGAACTATGGCTACACCTTC. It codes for CASSLDRNYGYTF.

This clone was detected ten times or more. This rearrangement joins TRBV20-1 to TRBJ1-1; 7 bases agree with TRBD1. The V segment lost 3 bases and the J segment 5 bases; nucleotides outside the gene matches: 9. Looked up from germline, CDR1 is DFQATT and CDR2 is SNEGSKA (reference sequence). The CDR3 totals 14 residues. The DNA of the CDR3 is TGCAGTGCTAGCCCGACAGGGTCAGGGACTGAAGCTTTCTTT. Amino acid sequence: CSASPTGSGTEAFF.

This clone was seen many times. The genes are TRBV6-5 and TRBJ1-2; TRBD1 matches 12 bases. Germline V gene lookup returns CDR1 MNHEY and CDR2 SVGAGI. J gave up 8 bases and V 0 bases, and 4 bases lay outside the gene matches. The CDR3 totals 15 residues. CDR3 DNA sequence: TGTGCCAGCAGTTACTCGGGACAGGGGGCTCAAGGCTACACCTTC. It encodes CASSYSGQGAQGYTF.

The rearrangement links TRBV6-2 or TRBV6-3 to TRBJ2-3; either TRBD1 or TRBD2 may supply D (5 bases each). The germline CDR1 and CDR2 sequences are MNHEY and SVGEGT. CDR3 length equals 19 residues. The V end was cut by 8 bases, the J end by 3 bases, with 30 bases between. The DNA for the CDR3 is TGTGCCAGCCAACTGCGGCTCAACAGTGGGACGTTTATAACAGATACGCAGTATTTT. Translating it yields CASQLRLNSGTFITDTQYF.

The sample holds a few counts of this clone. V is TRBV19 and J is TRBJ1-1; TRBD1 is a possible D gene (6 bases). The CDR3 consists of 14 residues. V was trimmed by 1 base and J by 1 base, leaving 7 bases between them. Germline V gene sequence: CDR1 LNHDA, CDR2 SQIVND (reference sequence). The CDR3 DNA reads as TGTGCCAGTAGTATAGGGACAGCGAACACTGAAGCTTTCTTT. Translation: CASSIGTANTEAFF. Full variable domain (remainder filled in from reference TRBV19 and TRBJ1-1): DGGITQSPKYLFRKEGQNVTLSCEQNLNHDAMYWYRQDPGQGLRLIYYSQIVNDFQKGDIAEGYSVSREKKESFPLTVTSAQKNPTAFYLCASSIGTANTEAFFGQGTRLTVV.